Below, 12 T cell receptor beta chains from the same sample are listed, as sequenced in a study of blood T cell repertoires in COVID-19. Libraries were prepared by immunoSEQ multiplex PCR; TCRdb keeps only in-frame clonotypes and omits some of them. The table has approximately 94,000 clones, under 90% seen once. The sequenced sample was peripheral blood. All receptors derive from a human donor in a cohort sampled during active COVID-19.

The chain is built from TRBV25-1 and TRBJ2-7, with TRBD2 identical over 10 bases. The V gene end was trimmed by 8 bases and the J gene end by 7 bases; junction bases not matched to a gene: 14. This CDR3 is built from 15 residues. CDR1 and CDR2 from the germline V gene are MGHDK and SYGVNS. Here the CDR3 DNA reads TGTGCCAGCGGCGGGCGGCCAGCGGGGGGGCGGGAGCAGTACTTC. Protein: CASGGRPAGGREQYF.

This clone has more than one count but fewer than ten. The J gene is TRBJ1-1, the V gene TRBV5-4; D remains unclear. Germline CDR1 and CDR2: SGHNT and YYREEE (reference sequence). V was shortened by 3 bases and J by 6 bases, with 21 bases between the two germline ends. The CDR3 runs to 16 residues. CDR3 DNA: TGTGCCAGCAGCTCCCGGGGAAAGGGTGGAGGCGCTGAAGCTTTCTTT. It encodes CASSSRGKGGGAEAFF.

The V call is TRBV20-1, the J call TRBJ1-6; 9 nucleotides align to TRBD1. V lost 3 bases to trimming and J lost 0 bases; unmatched junction nucleotides: 6. Germline loops: CDR1 DFQATT, CDR2 SNEGSKA (reference sequence). The CDR3 sequence is 17 residues long. CDR3 DNA: TGCAGTGCTAGTCCTACAGGGGGCGCCTCCTATAATTCACCCCTCCACTTT. This translates into CSASPTGGASYNSPLHF.

This chain joins TRBV27 and TRBJ1-1, with 10 nucleotides matching TRBD1. CDR3 length equals 15 residues. The V segment lost 5 bases and the J segment 3 bases; nucleotides outside the gene matches: 6. In germline, CDR1 is MNHEY, CDR2 SMNVEV (reference sequence). CDR3: CASSRQGASYTEAFF. CDR3 coding DNA: TGTGCCAGCAGTCGACAGGGGGCTTCGTACACTGAAGCTTTCTTT.

This clone is a singleton in its sample. The chain combines TRBV12-3 or TRBV12-4 with TRBJ2-7; no firm D call. The CDR3 has 12 residues. V lost 5 bases to trimming and J lost 6 bases, with 11 bases between them. The CDR3 coding sequence is TGTGCCAGCAGTCTTCAGGTCGCCGAGCAGTACTTC. Translation gives CASSLQVAEQYF.

J is TRBJ2-7 and V is TRBV18, with TRBD2 as a possible D gene (6 bases). This CDR3 has 13 amino acids. Trimming pared 3 bases from V and 9 bases from J, leaving 15 bases between. CDR1 and CDR2 from the germline V gene are KGHSH and LQKENI. The CDR3 loop reads CASSPQMREGQYF. For the CDR3, the DNA is TGTGCCAGCTCACCGCAAATGCGGGAAGGGCAGTACTTC.

The chain combines TRBV12-3 or TRBV12-4 with TRBJ1-3; the match to TRBD1 covers 7 bases. J was trimmed by 3 bases and V by 7 bases; bases with no gene match: 3. CDR3 length: 13 amino acids. This CDR3 reads CASIGTVGNTIYF. CDR3 in DNA: TGTGCCAGCATCGGGACAGTTGGAAACACCATATATTTT.

V usage is TRBV5-4 and J usage is TRBJ2-5, with 11 bases that match TRBD1. The J segment lost 4 bases and the V segment lost 1 base, leaving 12 bases of the junction unmatched. This CDR3 spans 18 amino acids. Looked up from germline, CDR1 is SGHNT and CDR2 is YYREEE (reference sequence). The CDR3 DNA follows: TGTGCCAGCAGCTTGCGGCTCTCCGGGACAGGGGGAAGAGAGACCCAGTACTTC. Translation: CASSLRLSGTGGRETQYF.

The genes are TRBV30 and TRBJ2-2; 12 nucleotides match TRBD2. V gave up 0 bases and J gave up 7 bases; unmatched junction bases: 3. The germline gives CDR1 GTSNPN, CDR2 SVGIG (reference sequence). The CDR3 runs to 15 residues. CDR3 sequence (DNA): TGTGCCTGGAGTGTAGGACTAGCGGGAATCGGGGAGCTGTTTTTT. It translates to CAWSVGLAGIGELFF.

V usage is TRBV9 and J usage is TRBJ2-2; 13 bases align to TRBD2. Germline V lookup: CDR1 SGDLS, CDR2 YYNGEE. The CDR3 runs 18 residues. V lost 0 bases to trimming and J lost 5 bases; unmatched junction nucleotides: 7. In nucleotides, the CDR3 is TGTGCCAGCAGCGTAGGGACCTGGACTAGCGGGAGAACCGGGGAGCTGTTTTTT. It codes for CASSVGTWTSGRTGELFF.

This clone was seen only a few times. This CDR3 is CASSVEGHPYEQYF. Here the CDR3 DNA reads TGTGCCAGCAGCGTAGAGGGACATCCCTACGAGCAGTACTTC. The chain carries TRBV9 and TRBJ2-7; D possibly corresponds to TRBD1 (6 bases). CDR3 length: 14 amino acids. Deletions cut 0 bases from V and 2 bases from J, with 9 bases between. The germline V gene encodes CDR1 SGDLS and CDR2 YYNGEE.

The chain couples TRBV2 to TRBJ1-2; D is perhaps TRBD1 (5 bases). Germline V lookup: CDR1 SNHLY, CDR2 FYNNEI. Trimming cost V 3 bases and J 5 bases, with 10 bases left between them. The CDR3 is 13 amino acids. CDR3 sequence: CASSDGRAYGYTF. CDR3 nucleotide sequence: TGTGCCAGCAGTGATGGCAGGGCATATGGCTACACCTTC.